This is a list of T cell receptor beta chains from one sample in a study of blood T cell repertoires in COVID-19. The method was immunoSEQ multiplex PCR; TCRdb's version includes in-frame clones alone and lacks a portion of them. Of over 350,000 clones in the sample, 70% to 90% were seen once. Input material: PBMCs or T cells enriched from blood (not recorded which). These receptors were taken from a young woman who had recovered from COVID-19. Each CDR3 is given with its conserved first and last residue. D genes are given only for firm matches. The size field is filled for only some rows; it gives once, few, many or a size class.

NA TRBD1 TRBJ1-2 TRBV7-9 CASSLVPGDSNYGYTF TGTGCCAGCAGCTTAGTCCCGGGGGACAGCAACTATGGCTACACCTTC
NA NA TRBJ2-5 TRBV24-1 CATSDFKSQETQYF TGTGCCACCAGTGATTTTAAGAGCCAAGAGACCCAGTACTTC
once NA TRBJ1-6 TRBV5-4 CASSWGQGASRNSPLHF TGTGCCAGCAGCTGGGGGCAGGGAGCGTCTAGAAATTCACCCCTCCACTTT
NA NA TRBJ1-1 TRBV6-5 CASSQMDKLNTEAFF TGTGCCAGCAGTCAGATGGACAAACTGAACACTGAAGCTTTCTTT
NA TRBD1 TRBJ2-7 TRBV6-4 CASIPLRGRFYEQYF TGTGCCAGCATCCCCCTCAGGGGGCGCTTCTACGAGCAGTACTTC
NA NA TRBJ1-6 TRBV10-3 CAISESDNSPLHF TGTGCCATCAGTGAGTCCGATAATTCACCCCTCCACTTT
NA NA TRBJ1-1 TRBV4-1 CASSHLAGVNTEAFF TGCGCCAGCAGCCACCTCGCAGGGGTTAACACTGAAGCTTTCTTT
NA NA TRBJ1-5 TRBV19 CASSIARYPQHF TGTGCCAGTAGTATAGCCAGGTACCCCCAGCATTTT
NA NA TRBJ2-7 TRBV10-3 CATARGLAYEQYF TGTGCCACAGCCCGGGGACTGGCCTACGAGCAGTACTTC
NA NA TRBJ1-2 TRBV19 CASNRRLGDYTF TGTGCCAGTAACCGAAGGCTAGGGGACTACACCTTC
NA TRBD1 TRBJ2-7 TRBV9 CASSAGQGGSYEQYF TGTGCCAGCAGCGCGGGACAGGGGGGTTCCTACGAGCAGTACTTC
NA NA TRBJ2-7 TRBV3-1/TRBV3-2 CASRAGAYEQYF TGTGCCAGCAGGGCAGGGGCCTACGAGCAGTACTTC
NA NA TRBJ1-2 TRBV7-7 CASSRTAFNYGYTF TGTGCTAGCAGCAGGACAGCCTTTAACTATGGCTACACCTTC
NA NA TRBJ1-6 TRBV7-9 CASSLDTGRNPPLHF TGTGCCAGCAGCTTAGATACAGGGAGAAATCCACCCCTCCACTTT
NA NA TRBJ1-3 TRBV7-2 CASSPQTGRGNTIYF TGTGCCAGCAGCCCCCAGACGGGGAGGGGAAACACCATATATTTT
NA TRBD1 TRBJ1-2 TRBV29-1 CSVEARGTAEPNYGYTF TGCAGCGTTGAAGCCCGCGGGACAGCAGAACCGAACTATGGCTACACCTTC
NA NA TRBJ2-5 TRBV11-2 CASSLDPGDRKTQYF TGTGCCAGCAGCTTAGATCCGGGGGATCGGAAGACCCAGTACTTC
once NA TRBJ1-5 TRBV6-1 CASSEGLGPMVGQPLSNQPQHF TGTGCCAGCAGTGAAGGGCTGGGTCCGATGGTTGGACAGCCCCTCTCTAATCAGCCCCAGCATTTT
NA NA TRBJ1-2 TRBV6-5 CASRMDGGNNGYTF TGTGCCAGCAGAATGGACGGGGGGAATAATGGCTACACCTTC
NA NA TRBJ2-1 TRBV18 CASSPPARRASPFF TGTGCCAGCTCACCACCGGCCAGACGGGCTAGCCCGTTCTTC
NA NA TRBJ2-1 TRBV6-1 CASSEFPRGAPYNEQFF TGTGCCAGCAGTGAGTTTCCCCGGGGAGCTCCCTACAATGAGCAGTTCTTC
NA TRBD1 TRBJ1-6 TRBV27 CASRWTGQDNSPLHF TGTGCCAGCAGATGGACGGGACAGGATAATTCACCCCTCCACTTT
NA TRBD1 TRBJ2-1 TRBV5-1 CASSLARQGLPSEQFF TGCGCCAGCAGCTTGGCCCGACAGGGGTTGCCTTCGGAGCAGTTCTTC
NA TRBD2 TRBJ2-5 TRBV4-2 CASSQRGEETQYF TGTGCCAGCAGTCAACGGGGGGAAGAGACCCAGTACTTC